This entry lists 9 T cell receptor beta chains sequenced from one sample in a study of blood T cell repertoires in COVID-19. Produced via immunoSEQ multiplex PCR; TCRdb's table is partial and in-frame only. The data hold 250,000 to 300,000 clones, with 89% observed a single time. Source material: peripheral blood. The receptors derive from a man in his fifties or sixties with acute or convalescent COVID-19.

This clone was observed once. Other DNA sequences from this sample encode an identical CDR3 as well. V is TRBV9 and J is TRBJ1-1; TRBD1 aligns across 8 bases. Unmatched junction bases numbered 1, after V lost 2 bases and J lost 7 bases. Germline V gives CDR1 SGDLS, CDR2 YYNGEE. CDR3 length: 12 residues. This chain's CDR3 is CASSVGQGEAFF. In nucleotides, the CDR3 is TGTGCCAGCAGCGTTGGACAGGGTGAAGCTTTCTTT.

The gene calls are TRBV4-1 and TRBJ2-1, with a tentative D call TRBD2 (6 bases). Germline CDR1 reads MGHRA; CDR2 reads YSYEKL. V was trimmed by 4 bases and J by 0 bases, leaving 10 bases between them. CDR3 length: 15 residues. The CDR3 loop is CASSPDGSSYNEQFF. In DNA form, the CDR3 reads TGCGCCAGCAGCCCGGACGGGAGCTCCTACAATGAGCAGTTCTTC.

This clone came up once. The rearrangement uses TRBV7-9 and TRBJ2-7; a weak D match, TRBD2 (6 bases). From germline, CDR1 is SEHNR and CDR2 FQNEAQ (reference sequence). This CDR3 is 11 amino acids long. Deletions cut 8 bases from V and 5 bases from J, with 10 bases between. In DNA form, the CDR3 reads TGTGCCAGCGGAGGGTACCACGAGCAGTACTTC. Translated, it gives CASGGYHEQYF. The variable domain in full, completed from reference TRBV7-9 and TRBJ2-7, reads DTGVSQNPRHKITKRGQNVTFRCDPISEHNRLYWYRQTLGQGPEFLTYFQNEAQLEKSRLLSDRFSAERPKGSFSTLEIQRTEQGDSAMYLCASGGYHEQYFGPGTRLTVT.

The rearrangement joins TRBV5-1 to TRBJ2-2, with a tentative D call TRBD2 (6 bases). V lost 0 bases and J lost 7, with 10 bases in between. The germline V gene encodes CDR1 SGHRS and CDR2 YFSETQ. The CDR3 has 14 residues. Here the CDR3 reads CASSLGDSIGELFF. The CDR3 DNA reads as TGCGCCAGCAGCTTGGGGGACTCCATCGGGGAGCTGTTTTTT.

The chain couples TRBV13 to TRBJ2-7, with 13 bases lining up with TRBD2. Germline V gene sequence: CDR1 PRHDT, CDR2 FYEKMQ (reference sequence). This CDR3 region has 20 residues. V trimming: 3 bases; J trimming: 0 bases; junction bases outside the gene matches: 14. The CDR3 is CASSFRGGGLAGPSSYEQYF. CDR3 DNA: TGTGCCAGCAGCTTCCGCGGGGGGGGACTAGCGGGGCCGAGCTCCTACGAGCAGTACTTC.

The chain joins TRBV5-1 to TRBJ2-7; D not certain. The CDR3 contains 14 residues. The germline CDR1 and CDR2 sequences are SGHRS and YFSETQ. V was cut by 0 bases and J by 3 bases, with 10 bases left in between. The CDR3 reads CASSLAQTGYEQYF. CDR3 in DNA: TGCGCCAGCAGCTTGGCCCAGACTGGCTACGAGCAGTACTTC.

As concerns this clone: Other DNA sequences within the sample encode an identical CDR3. The genes are TRBV20-1 and TRBJ2-7; the D is unclear. CDR3 length: 11 residues. The germline gives CDR1 DFQATT, CDR2 SNEGSKA (reference sequence). The V gene lost 2 bases and the J gene lost 5 bases, with 7 bases spanning the gap. CDR3 in DNA: TGCAGTGCTAGATCCGGTCACGAGCAGTACTTC. It is translated as CSARSGHEQYF.

This rearrangement joins TRBV18 to TRBJ2-6; D call uncertain. This CDR3 is 15 amino acids long. V was cut by 0 bases and J by 0 bases, with 3 bases left in between. Germline V gives CDR1 KGHSH, CDR2 LQKENI. The CDR3 sequence: CASSPPRSGANVLTF. The CDR3, as DNA: TGTGCCAGCTCACCACCCCGCTCTGGGGCCAACGTCCTGACTTTC. The entire variable domain, with the rest obtained from reference TRBV18 and TRBJ2-6, is as follows: NAGVMQNPRHLVRRRGQEARLRCSPMKGHSHVYWYRQLPEEGLKFMVYLQKENIIDESGMPKERFSAEFPKEGPSILRIQQVVRGDSAAYFCASSPPRSGANVLTFGAGSRLTVL.

The chain recombines TRBV3-1 (or the pseudogene TRBV3-2) with TRBJ2-7; 9 nucleotides align to TRBD1. The germline V gene encodes CDR1 LGHDT and CDR2 YNNKEL (reference sequence). The CDR3 spans 16 residues. The V gene end was trimmed by 2 bases and the J gene end by 2 bases; junction bases not matched to a gene: 7. CDR3 DNA: TGTGCCAGCAGCCAAACACCGGGACAGGGCCCCTACGAGCAGTACTTC. It translates to CASSQTPGQGPYEQYF.